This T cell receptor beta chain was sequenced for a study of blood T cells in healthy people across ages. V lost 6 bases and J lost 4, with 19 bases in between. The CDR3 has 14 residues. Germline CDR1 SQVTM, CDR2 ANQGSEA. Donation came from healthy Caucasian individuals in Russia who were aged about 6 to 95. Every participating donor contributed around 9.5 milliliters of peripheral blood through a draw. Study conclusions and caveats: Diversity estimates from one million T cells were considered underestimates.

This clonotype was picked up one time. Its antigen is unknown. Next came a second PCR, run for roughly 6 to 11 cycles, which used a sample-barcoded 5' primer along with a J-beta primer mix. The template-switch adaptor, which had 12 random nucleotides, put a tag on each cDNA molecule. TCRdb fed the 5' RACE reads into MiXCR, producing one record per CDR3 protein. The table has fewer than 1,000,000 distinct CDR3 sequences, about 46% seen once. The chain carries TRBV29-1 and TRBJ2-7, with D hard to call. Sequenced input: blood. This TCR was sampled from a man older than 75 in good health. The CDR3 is CSVRTGGQLYEQYF. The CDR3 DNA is TGCAGCGTACGGACGGGCGGCCAACTGTACGAGCAGTACTTC.